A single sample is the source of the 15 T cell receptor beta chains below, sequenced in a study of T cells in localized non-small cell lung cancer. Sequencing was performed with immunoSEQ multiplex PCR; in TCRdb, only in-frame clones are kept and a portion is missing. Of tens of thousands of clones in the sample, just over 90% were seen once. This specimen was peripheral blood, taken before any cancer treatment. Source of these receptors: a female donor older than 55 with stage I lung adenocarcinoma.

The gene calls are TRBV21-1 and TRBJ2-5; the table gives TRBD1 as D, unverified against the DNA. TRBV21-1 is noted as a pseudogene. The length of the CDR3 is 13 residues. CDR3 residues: CASREGGGETQYF. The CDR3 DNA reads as TGTGCCAGCAGGGAAGGGGGCGGGGAGACCCAGTACTTC.

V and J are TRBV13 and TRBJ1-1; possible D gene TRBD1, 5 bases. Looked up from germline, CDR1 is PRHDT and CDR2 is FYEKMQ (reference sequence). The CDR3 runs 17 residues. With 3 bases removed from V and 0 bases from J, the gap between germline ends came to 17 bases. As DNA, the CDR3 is TGTGCCAGCAGCTTGAGGAGGGGCTCGGTTATGAACACTGAAGCTTTCTTT. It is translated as CASSLRRGSVMNTEAFF.

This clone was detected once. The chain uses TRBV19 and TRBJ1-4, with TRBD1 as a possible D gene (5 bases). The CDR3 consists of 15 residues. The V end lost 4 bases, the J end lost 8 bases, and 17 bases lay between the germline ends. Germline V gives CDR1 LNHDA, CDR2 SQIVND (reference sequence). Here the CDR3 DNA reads TGTGCCAGTAGTACCAGTAGCAGGGTCGGAGAAAAACTGTTTTTT. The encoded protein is CASSTSSRVGEKLFF. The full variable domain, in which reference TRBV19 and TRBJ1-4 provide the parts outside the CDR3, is DGGITQSPKYLFRKEGQNVTLSCEQNLNHDAMYWYRQDPGQGLRLIYYSQIVNDFQKGDIAEGYSVSREKKESFPLTVTSAQKNPTAFYLCASSTSSRVGEKLFFGSGTQLSVL.

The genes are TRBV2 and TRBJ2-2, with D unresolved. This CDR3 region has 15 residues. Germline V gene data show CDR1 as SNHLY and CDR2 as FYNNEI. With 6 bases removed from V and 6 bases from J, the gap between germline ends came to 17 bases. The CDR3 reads CASSTVRAAAGELFF. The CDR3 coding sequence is TGTGCCAGCAGCACCGTCCGGGCGGCCGCCGGGGAGCTGTTTTTT.

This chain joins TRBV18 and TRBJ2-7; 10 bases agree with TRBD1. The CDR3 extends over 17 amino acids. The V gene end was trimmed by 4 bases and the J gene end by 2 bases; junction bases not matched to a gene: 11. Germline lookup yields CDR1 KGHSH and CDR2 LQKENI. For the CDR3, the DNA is TGTGCCAGCTCACAAGGGACAGGGGCTGCGAAGGCCTACGAGCAGTACTTC. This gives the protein CASSQGTGAAKAYEQYF.

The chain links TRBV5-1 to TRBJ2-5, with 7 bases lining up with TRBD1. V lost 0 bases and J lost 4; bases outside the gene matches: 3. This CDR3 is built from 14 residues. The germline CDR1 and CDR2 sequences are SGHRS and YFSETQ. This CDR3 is CASSLGQGSETQYF. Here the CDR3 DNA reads TGCGCCAGCAGCTTGGGACAGGGCTCAGAGACCCAGTACTTC.

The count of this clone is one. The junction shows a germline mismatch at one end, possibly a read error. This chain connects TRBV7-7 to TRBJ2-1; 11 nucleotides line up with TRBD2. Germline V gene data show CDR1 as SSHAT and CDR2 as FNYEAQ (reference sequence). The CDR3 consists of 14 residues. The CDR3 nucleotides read TGTGCTAGCAGCTTAGCGGGGGGGCACAATGAGCAGTTCTTC. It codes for CASSLAGGHNEQFF. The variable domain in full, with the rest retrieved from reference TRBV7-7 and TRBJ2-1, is GAGVSQSPRYKVTKRGQDVTLRCDPISSHATLYWYQQALGQGPEFLTYFNYEAQPDKSGLPSDRFSAERPEGSISTLTIQRTEQRDSAMYRCASSLAGGHNEQFFGPGTRLTVL.

CDR3 sequence: CASSLLRTLPTGNTIYF. CDR3 coding DNA: TGTGCCAGCAGCTTACTACGGACCCTTCCTACTGGAAACACCATATATTTT. The chain employs TRBV7-8 and TRBJ1-3, with D unresolved. Trimming left V 2 bases short and J 2 bases short, with 16 bases between. The CDR3 runs to 17 residues. Germline CDR1 reads SGHVS; CDR2 reads FQNEAQ.

CDR3 coding DNA: TGCAGCGCCAGAAAAGGGGGACGGGACAATGAGCAGTTCTTC. This sequence encodes CSARKGGRDNEQFF. The chain employs TRBV29-1 and TRBJ2-1; D may be TRBD1 (6 bases). Per the germline V gene, CDR1 is SQVTM and CDR2 is ANQGSEA. V was pared by 7 bases and J by 5 bases, with 18 bases between. CDR3 size: 14 residues.

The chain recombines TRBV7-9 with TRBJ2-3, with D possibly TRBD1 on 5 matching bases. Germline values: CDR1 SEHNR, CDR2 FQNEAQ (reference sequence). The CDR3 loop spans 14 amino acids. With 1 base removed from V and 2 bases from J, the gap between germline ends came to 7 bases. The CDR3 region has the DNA TGTGCCAGCAGCTTAGTGGACAACACAGATACGCAGTATTTT. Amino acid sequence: CASSLVDNTDTQYF.

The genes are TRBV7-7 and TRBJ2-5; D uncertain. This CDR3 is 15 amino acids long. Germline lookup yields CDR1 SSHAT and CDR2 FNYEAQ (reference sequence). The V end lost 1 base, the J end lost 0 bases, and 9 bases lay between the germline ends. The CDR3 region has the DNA TGTGCCAGCAGCTTAGTAGTACAAGACCAAGAGACCCAGTACTTC. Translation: CASSLVVQDQETQYF.

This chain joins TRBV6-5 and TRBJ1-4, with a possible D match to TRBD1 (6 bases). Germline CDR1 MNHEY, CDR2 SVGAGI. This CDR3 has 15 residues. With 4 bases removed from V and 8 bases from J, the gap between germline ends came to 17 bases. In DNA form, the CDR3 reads TGTGCCAGCAGTTCGCAGGGGCTGGTGGAAGAAAAACTGTTTTTT. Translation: CASSSQGLVEEKLFF.

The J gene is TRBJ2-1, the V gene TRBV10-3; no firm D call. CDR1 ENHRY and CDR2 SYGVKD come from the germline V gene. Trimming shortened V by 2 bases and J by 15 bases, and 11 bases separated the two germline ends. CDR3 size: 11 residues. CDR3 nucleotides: TGTGCCATCAGTGAGCCACCTTACTCGTTCTTC. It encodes CAISEPPYSFF.

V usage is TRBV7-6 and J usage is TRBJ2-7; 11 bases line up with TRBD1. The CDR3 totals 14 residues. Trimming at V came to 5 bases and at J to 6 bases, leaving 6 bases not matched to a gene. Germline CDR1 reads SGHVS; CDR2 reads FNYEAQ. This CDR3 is CASSHRDRGAEQYF. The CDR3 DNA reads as TGTGCCAGCAGCCACCGGGACAGGGGGGCCGAGCAGTACTTC.

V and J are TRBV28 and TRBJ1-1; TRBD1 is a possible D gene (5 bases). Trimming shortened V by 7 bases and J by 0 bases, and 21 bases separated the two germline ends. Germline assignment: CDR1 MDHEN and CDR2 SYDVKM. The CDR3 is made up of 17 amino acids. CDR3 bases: TGTGCCAGCACCTACAGGCGGGCTTTGTCCATGAACACTGAAGCTTTCTTT. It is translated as CASTYRRALSMNTEAFF.